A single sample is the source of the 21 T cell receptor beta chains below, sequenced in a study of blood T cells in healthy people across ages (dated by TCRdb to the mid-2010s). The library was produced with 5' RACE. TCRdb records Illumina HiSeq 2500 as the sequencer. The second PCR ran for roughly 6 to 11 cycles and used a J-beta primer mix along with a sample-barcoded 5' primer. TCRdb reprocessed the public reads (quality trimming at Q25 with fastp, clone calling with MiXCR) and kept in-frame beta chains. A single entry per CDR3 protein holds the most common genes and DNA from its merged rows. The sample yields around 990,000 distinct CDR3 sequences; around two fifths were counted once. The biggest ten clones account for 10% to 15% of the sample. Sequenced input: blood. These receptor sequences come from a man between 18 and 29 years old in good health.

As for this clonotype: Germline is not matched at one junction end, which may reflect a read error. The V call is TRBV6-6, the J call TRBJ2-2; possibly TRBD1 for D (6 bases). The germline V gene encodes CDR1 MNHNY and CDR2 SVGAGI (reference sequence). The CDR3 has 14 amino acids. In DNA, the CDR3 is TGTACCAGCAGAACACAGGGTCGCACCGGGGAGCTGTTTTTT. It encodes CTSRTQGRTGELFF.

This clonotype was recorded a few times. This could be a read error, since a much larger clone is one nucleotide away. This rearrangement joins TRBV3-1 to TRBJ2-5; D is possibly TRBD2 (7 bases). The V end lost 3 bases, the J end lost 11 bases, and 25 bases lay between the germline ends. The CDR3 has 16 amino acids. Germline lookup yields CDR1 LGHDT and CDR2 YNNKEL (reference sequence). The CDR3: CASSQSWGGPYNEQYF. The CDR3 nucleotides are TGTGCCAGCAGCCAGTCCTGGGGGGGCCCCTACAATGAGCAGTACTTC.

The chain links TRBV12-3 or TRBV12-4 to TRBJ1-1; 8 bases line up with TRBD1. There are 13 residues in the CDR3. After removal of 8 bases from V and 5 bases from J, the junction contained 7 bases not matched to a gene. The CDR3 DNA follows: TGTGCCAGCGTACAGGGGGTTGGGACTGAAGCTTTCTTT. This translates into CASVQGVGTEAFF.

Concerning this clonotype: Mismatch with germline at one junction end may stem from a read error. The CDR3 loop is CASGFSRWAGSSKGYGYTF. In DNA form, the CDR3 reads TGTGCCAGCGGCTTCTCCCGATGGGCAGGGTCGTCGAAAGGCTATGGCTACACCTTC. The gene calls are TRBV5-6 and TRBJ1-2; D may be TRBD1 (5 bases). Germline V gene data show CDR1 as SGHDT and CDR2 as YYEEEE. This CDR3 contains 19 residues.

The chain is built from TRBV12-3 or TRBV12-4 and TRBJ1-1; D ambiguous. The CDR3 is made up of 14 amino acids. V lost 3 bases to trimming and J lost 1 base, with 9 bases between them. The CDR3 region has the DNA TGTGCCAGCAGTTTGGGTTGGGAGAACACTGAAGCTTTCTTT. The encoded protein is CASSLGWENTEAFF.

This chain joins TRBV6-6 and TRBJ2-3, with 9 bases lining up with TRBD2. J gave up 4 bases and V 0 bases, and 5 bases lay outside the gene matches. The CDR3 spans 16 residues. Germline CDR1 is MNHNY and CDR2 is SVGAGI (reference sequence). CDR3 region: CASSYSASGKADTQYF. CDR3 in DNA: TGTGCCAGCAGTTACTCGGCTAGCGGGAAGGCAGATACGCAGTATTTT.

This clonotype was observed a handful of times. CDR3 nucleotide sequence: TGCAGTGCGCGGGACTTAAAAGAGACCCAGTACTTC. This encodes CSARDLKETQYF. The chain carries TRBV20-1 and TRBJ2-5, with D tentatively TRBD2 (6 bases). The germline V and J ends were trimmed by 6 bases and 3 bases, with 11 bases remaining between them. Per the germline V gene, CDR1 is DFQATT and CDR2 is SNEGSKA (reference sequence). The CDR3 has 12 residues.

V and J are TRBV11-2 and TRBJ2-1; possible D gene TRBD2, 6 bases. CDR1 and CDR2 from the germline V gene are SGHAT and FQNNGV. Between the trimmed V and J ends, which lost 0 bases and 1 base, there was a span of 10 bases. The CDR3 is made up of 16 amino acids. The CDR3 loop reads CASSLEHGGSYNEQFF. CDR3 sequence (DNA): TGTGCCAGCAGCTTAGAGCACGGGGGATCCTACAATGAGCAGTTCTTC.

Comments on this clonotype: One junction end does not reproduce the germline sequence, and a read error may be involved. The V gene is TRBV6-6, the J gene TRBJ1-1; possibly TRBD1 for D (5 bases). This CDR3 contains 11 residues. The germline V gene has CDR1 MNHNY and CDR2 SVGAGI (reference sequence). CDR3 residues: CACSKGTEAFF. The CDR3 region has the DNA TGTGCCTGCAGCAAGGGGACTGAAGCTTTCTTT.

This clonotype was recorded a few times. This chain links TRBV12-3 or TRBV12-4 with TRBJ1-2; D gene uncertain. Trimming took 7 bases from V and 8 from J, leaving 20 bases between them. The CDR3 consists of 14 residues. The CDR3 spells CASTALVRAEGYTF. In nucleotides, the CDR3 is TGTGCCAGCACCGCCTTGGTACGGGCTGAGGGCTACACCTTC.

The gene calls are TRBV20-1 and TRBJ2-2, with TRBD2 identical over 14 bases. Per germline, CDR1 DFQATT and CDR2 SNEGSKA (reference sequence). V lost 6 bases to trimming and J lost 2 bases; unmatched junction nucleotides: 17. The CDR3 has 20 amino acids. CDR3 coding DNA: TGCAGTGCCCCCGGTAGACCCGGGACTAGCGGGGGCTTAAACACCGGGGAGCTGTTTTTT. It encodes CSAPGRPGTSGGLNTGELFF.

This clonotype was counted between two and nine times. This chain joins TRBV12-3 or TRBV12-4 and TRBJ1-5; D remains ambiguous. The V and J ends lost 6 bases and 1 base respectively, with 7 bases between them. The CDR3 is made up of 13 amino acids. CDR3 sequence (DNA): TGTGCCAGCAGAGGGTCGAGCAATCAGCCCCAGCATTTT. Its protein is CASRGSSNQPQHF.

CDR3 nucleotide sequence: TGTGCCAGCAGCGTACAGGGAGCAGATACGCAGTATTTT. This translates into CASSVQGADTQYF. This rearrangement joins TRBV11-2 to TRBJ2-3, with TRBD1 as a possible D gene (6 bases). The CDR3 extends over 13 amino acids. V gave up 5 bases and J gave up 4 bases, with 10 bases separating them. From germline, CDR1 is SGHAT and CDR2 FQNNGV.

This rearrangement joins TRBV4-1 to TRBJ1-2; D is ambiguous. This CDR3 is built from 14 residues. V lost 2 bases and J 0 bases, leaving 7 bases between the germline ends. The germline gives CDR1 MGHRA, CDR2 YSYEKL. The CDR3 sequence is CASSQLKANYGYTF. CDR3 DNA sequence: TGCGCCAGCAGCCAATTAAAAGCTAACTATGGCTACACCTTC.

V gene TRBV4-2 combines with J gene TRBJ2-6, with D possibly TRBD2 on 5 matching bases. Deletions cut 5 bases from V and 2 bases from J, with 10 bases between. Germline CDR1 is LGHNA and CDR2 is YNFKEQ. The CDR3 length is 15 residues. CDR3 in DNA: TGTGCCAGCAGCTACGTGAGGGCTGGGGCCAACGTCCTGACTTTC. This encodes CASSYVRAGANVLTF.

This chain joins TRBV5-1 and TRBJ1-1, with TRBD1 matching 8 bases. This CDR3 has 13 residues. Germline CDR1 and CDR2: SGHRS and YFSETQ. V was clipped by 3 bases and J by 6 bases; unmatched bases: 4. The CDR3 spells CASSSVGQAEAFF. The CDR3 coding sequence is TGCGCCAGCAGCTCCGTGGGACAGGCTGAAGCTTTCTTT.

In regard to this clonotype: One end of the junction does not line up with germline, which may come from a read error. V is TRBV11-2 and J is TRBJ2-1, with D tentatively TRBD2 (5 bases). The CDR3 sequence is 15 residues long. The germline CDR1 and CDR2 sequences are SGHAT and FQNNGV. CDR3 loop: CACSSLASVNHEQFF. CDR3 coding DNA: TGTGCCTGCAGCTCGTTAGCGTCGGTAAACCATGAGCAGTTCTTC. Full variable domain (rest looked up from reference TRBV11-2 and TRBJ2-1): EAGVAQSPRYKIIEKRQSVAFWCNPISGHATLYWYQQILGQGPKLLIQFQNNGVVDDSQLPKDRFSAERLKGVDSTLKIQPAKLEDSAVYLCACSSLASVNHEQFFGPGTRLTVL.

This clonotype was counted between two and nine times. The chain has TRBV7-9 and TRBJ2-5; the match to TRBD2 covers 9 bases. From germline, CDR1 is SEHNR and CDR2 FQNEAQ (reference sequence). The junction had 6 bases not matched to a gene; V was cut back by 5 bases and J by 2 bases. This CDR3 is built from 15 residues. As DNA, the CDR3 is TGTGCCAGCAGCCTCTTGACTAGCGGACAAGAGACCCAGTACTTC. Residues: CASSLLTSGQETQYF.

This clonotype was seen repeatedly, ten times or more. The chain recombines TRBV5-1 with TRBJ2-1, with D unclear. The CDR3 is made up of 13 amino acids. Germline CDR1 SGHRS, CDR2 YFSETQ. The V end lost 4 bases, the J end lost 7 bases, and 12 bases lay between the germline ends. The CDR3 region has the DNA TGCGCCAGCAGCGTCCCTGGTGCAAATGAGCAGTTCTTC. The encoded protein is CASSVPGANEQFF.

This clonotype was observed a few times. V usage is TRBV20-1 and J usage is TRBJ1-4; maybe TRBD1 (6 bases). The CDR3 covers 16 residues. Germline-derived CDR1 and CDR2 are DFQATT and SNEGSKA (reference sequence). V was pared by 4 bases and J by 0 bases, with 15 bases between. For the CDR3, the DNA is TGCAGTGCTACAGGTCCCGAGGGGGCAACTAATGAAAAACTGTTTTTT. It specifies CSATGPEGATNEKLFF.

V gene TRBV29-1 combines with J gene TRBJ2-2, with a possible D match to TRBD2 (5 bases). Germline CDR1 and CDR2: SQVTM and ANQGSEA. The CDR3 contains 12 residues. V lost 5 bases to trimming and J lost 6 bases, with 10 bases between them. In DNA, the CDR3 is TGCAGCGTTCCACTAGTGCCCGGGGAGCTGTTTTTT. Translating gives CSVPLVPGELFF.